The 18 T cell receptor beta chains presented below share a single source sample, sequenced in a study of spatial heterogeneity in lung cancer. One entry per CDR3 protein, called by TCRdb with MiXCR from the 5' RACE reads. The table shows roughly 34,000 distinct CDR3 sequences, with approximately 8% occurring only once. As to time point: blood at routine non-recurrence follow-up after resection. The sample consisted of PBMCs, taken at follow-up. The receptors stem from a male donor with early-stage non-small cell lung cancer.

This clonotype was detected many times. V is TRBV6-2 or TRBV6-3 and J is TRBJ1-1; D unclear. Germline V gene sequence: CDR1 MNHEY, CDR2 SVGEGT. The CDR3 has 15 amino acids. V was cut by 2 bases and J by 8 bases, with 18 bases left in between. The chain's CDR3 is CASSYTRTLPREAFF. The CDR3 region has the DNA TGTGCCAGCAGTTACACCCGGACGCTCCCGAGGGAAGCTTTCTTT.

This clonotype was seen a handful of times. The chain uses TRBV7-2 and TRBJ2-1, with D perhaps matching TRBD2 (5 bases). Trimming stripped 1 base from V and 3 bases from J, with 13 bases between. Germline CDR1 is SGHTA and CDR2 is FQGNSA. This CDR3 comprises 16 residues. CDR3 sequence reads: CASSLVRLLVYNEQFF. The CDR3 DNA reads as TGTGCCAGCAGCTTAGTGCGCCTACTAGTCTACAATGAGCAGTTCTTC.

This clonotype was seen ten or more times. The chain uses TRBV4-1 and TRBJ2-7; 10 nucleotides agree with TRBD1. The CDR3 runs to 12 residues. The V and J ends lost 7 bases and 6 bases, in that order; junction bases with no gene match: 3. CDR1 and CDR2 (germline): MGHRA, YSYEKL. CDR3 DNA: TGCGCCAGCATGGGGGACAGGGGCGAGCAGTACTTC. Translated: CASMGDRGEQYF.

This clonotype was counted many times. V usage is TRBV6-2 or TRBV6-3 and J usage is TRBJ2-3; D not resolved. Trimming took off 2 bases at V and 6 bases at J, with 18 bases between the two ends. In germline, CDR1 is MNHEY, CDR2 SVGEGT. This CDR3 comprises 16 residues. DNA of the CDR3: TGTGCCAGCAGTTACCTTGGGCCTATCGGATCGGATACGCAGTATTTT. Translated, it gives CASSYLGPIGSDTQYF.

This clonotype was observed at least ten times. The chain uses TRBV5-1 and TRBJ1-6; D remains ambiguous. Germline V gene sequence: CDR1 SGHRS, CDR2 YFSETQ. Trimming stripped 4 bases from V and 5 bases from J, with 7 bases between. CDR3 length equals 13 residues. The CDR3 bases are TGCGCCAGCAGCGACCAACATAATTCACCCCTCCACTTT. Translated, it gives CASSDQHNSPLHF. Combining the CDR3 with reference TRBV5-1 and TRBJ1-6 gives the whole variable domain KAGVTQTPRYLIKTRGQQVTLSCSPISGHRSVSWYQQTPGQGLQFLFEYFSETQRNKGNFPGRFSGRQFSNSRSEMNVSTLELGDSALYLCASSDQHNSPLHFGNGTRLTVT.

Many counts were recorded for this clonotype. The rearrangement joins TRBV12-3 or TRBV12-4 to TRBJ2-1, with D unresolved. Trimming took off 2 bases at V and 8 bases at J, with 10 bases between the two ends. The CDR3 consists of 13 residues. The CDR3 DNA follows: TGTGCCAGCAGTTTAAGTGGGGTGCATGAGCAGTTCTTC. Protein: CASSLSGVHEQFF.

This clonotype has at least ten counts. CDR3 DNA sequence: TGTGCCACCTTGGGACAGGTTGATTTAAGCACAGATACGCAGTATTTT. Translation: CATLGQVDLSTDTQYF. The V call is TRBV10-3, the J call TRBJ2-3; 8 positions match TRBD1. With 10 bases clipped from V and 0 bases from J, the junction kept 12 bases outside the gene matches. This CDR3 has 16 residues. From germline, CDR1 is ENHRY and CDR2 SYGVKD.

The V gene is TRBV20-1, the J gene TRBJ2-7; D could derive from TRBD1 or TRBD2 (5 bases each). Per germline, CDR1 DFQATT and CDR2 SNEGSKA (reference sequence). This CDR3 contains 13 residues. The ends were cut back, 4 bases at V and 0 bases at J, with 10 bases in the middle. For the CDR3, the DNA is TGCAGTGCTATCCGGGACGGCTCCTACGAGCAGTACTTC. Protein: CSAIRDGSYEQYF.

This clonotype was picked up many times. The genes are TRBV19 and TRBJ2-1; the D gene could be TRBD1 or TRBD2 (6 bases each). This CDR3 comprises 14 residues. From germline, CDR1 is LNHDA and CDR2 SQIVND (reference sequence). Trimming cost V 7 bases and J 9 bases, with 19 bases left between them. CDR3 coding DNA: TGTGCCAGTACTAAAAAGGGGGGCCTGGGTGAGCAGTTCTTC. It translates to CASTKKGGLGEQFF.

The J gene is TRBJ1-5, the V gene TRBV7-2; no firm D call. The length of the CDR3 is 13 residues. Between the trimmed V and J ends, which lost 2 bases and 6 bases, there was a span of 8 bases. Germline CDR1 is SGHTA and CDR2 is FQGNSA. CDR3 nucleotides: TGTGCCAGCAGCTTATCGTCTGTTCAGCCCCAGCATTTT. It encodes CASSLSSVQPQHF.

This clonotype was counted many times. The chain uses TRBV21-1 and TRBJ2-3; the table's D call, TRBD2, has no DNA check behind it. TRBV21-1 constitutes a pseudogene. This CDR3 comprises 16 residues. For the CDR3, the DNA is TGTGCCAGCAGCAAACGGGAGACCCTCCTTGTAGATACGCAGTATTTT. Translation: CASSKRETLLVDTQYF.

This clonotype was seen many times. V and J are TRBV20-1 and TRBJ2-3; perhaps TRBD2 as D (5 bases). The germline V and J ends were trimmed by 2 bases and 2 bases, with 17 bases remaining between them. Looked up from germline, CDR1 is DFQATT and CDR2 is SNEGSKA (reference sequence). This CDR3 contains 16 residues. The CDR3 nucleotides read TGCAGTGCTAGACCCTATAAGGACTCGTCCACAGATACGCAGTATTTT. It is translated as CSARPYKDSSTDTQYF.

In this sample, this clonotype turned up many times. The chain is built from TRBV6-2 or TRBV6-3 and TRBJ1-1; possible D gene TRBD1, 6 bases. The CDR3 is 12 residues long. Germline CDR1 is MNHEY and CDR2 is SVGEGT. Between the trimmed V and J ends, which lost 9 bases and 3 bases, there was a span of 11 bases. The CDR3 is CASRGVYTEAFF. In DNA form, the CDR3 reads TGTGCCAGTAGGGGGGTATACACTGAAGCTTTCTTT.

This clonotype rates as medium-sized. V is TRBV3-1 and J is TRBJ2-3, with 14 positions matching TRBD2. CDR1 is LGHDT, CDR2 YNNKEL, per germline (reference sequence). The CDR3 is 18 amino acids. Trimming at V came to 1 base and at J to 1 base, leaving 4 bases not matched to a gene. This CDR3 reads CASSQAGTSGGGTDTQYF. The CDR3 DNA reads TGTGCCAGCAGCCAAGCCGGGACTAGCGGGGGCGGCACAGATACGCAGTATTTT.

This clonotype has ten or more counts. The CDR3 nucleotides are TGTGCCAGCAGCCAAGCCTCGTTGGGGACCCAGTACTTC. This encodes CASSQASLGTQYF. The chain employs TRBV3-1 and TRBJ2-5; no reliable D call. V was trimmed by 1 base and J by 7 bases, leaving 10 bases between them. This CDR3 comprises 13 residues. CDR1 is LGHDT and CDR2 is YNNKEL in the germline V gene (reference sequence).

In its sample, this clonotype was seen many times. The chain has TRBV19 and TRBJ1-4; no firm D call. The CDR3 contains 12 residues. Germline V gene data show CDR1 as LNHDA and CDR2 as SQIVND (reference sequence). V dropped 6 bases and J dropped 8 bases, with 10 bases sitting between them. CDR3 bases: TGTGCCAGTAGGATGGACGCCGAAAAACTGTTTTTT. The encoded protein is CASRMDAEKLFF.

In this sample, this clonotype turned up many times. The chain is built from TRBV7-2 and TRBJ2-2, with D uncertain. Germline CDR1 SGHTA, CDR2 FQGNSA. V was cut by 7 bases and J by 2 bases, with 14 bases left in between. The CDR3 consists of 15 residues. The CDR3 DNA is TGTGCCAGCACCGAAAGGTCTGGAAACACCGGGGAGCTGTTTTTT. As protein: CASTERSGNTGELFF.

This clonotype appeared many times. V and J are TRBV2 and TRBJ2-7; D unresolved. The V gene's germline CDR1 is SNHLY and CDR2 FYNNEI. Trimming removed 0 bases at V and 1 base at J, with 10 bases between. The CDR3 length is 15 residues. The chain's CDR3 is CASSEAGPASYEQYF. CDR3 nucleotide sequence: TGTGCCAGCAGTGAAGCCGGGCCCGCTTCCTACGAGCAGTACTTC. Full variable domain (missing parts from reference TRBV2 and TRBJ2-7): EPEVTQTPSHQVTQMGQEVILRCVPISNHLYFYWYRQILGQKVEFLVSFYNNEISEKSEIFDDQFSVERPDGSNFTLKIRSTKLEDSAMYFCASSEAGPASYEQYFGPGTRLTVT.